Detailed here is one T cell receptor beta chain. Its recognized antigen is unknown. The record has no base qualities; no much larger clone is one base away. The germline V gene supplies CDR1 SNHLY and CDR2 FYNNEI. Including the terminal cysteine and phenylalanine, the CDR3 comprises 15 residues. Of all the DNA, just the CDR3 is kept, 45 bases in frame from base 1. At the junction V is shortened by 1 base and J by 7 bases; bases outside the gene matches: 6. The entry originates in a study of cytomegalovirus exposure and HLA in healthy donors (dated by TCRdb to the late 2010s). For context, the study as a whole: According to an earlier analysis of 587 of the donors, some 180 million T cells yielded roughly 110 million unique TCR beta sequences and about 300 Gb of sequence data. The number of typed donors differed by locus: about 620-630 for A, B, C, DRB1 and DQB1; some 500 for DQA1; over 600 for DPA1; and about 470 for DPB1. The study combined high-throughput TCR immunosequencing, statistical association of individual TCRs with disease status, and machine learning to predict cytomegalovirus infection status. Among about 400 genotyped donors of the cohort, an average of about 240,000 unique TCR beta nucleotide sequences was sequenced per donor, of which roughly 17% were non-productive. In a later genetic analysis, genome-wide SNP genotypes for about 65% of the 666 donors were used, and that subset was treated as a discovery cohort. Rather than drawing on any new phenotypic data, the later analysis identified candidate immune exposures from TCR beta sequences and the way those sequences occurred across donors. Of the 350 to 450 genotyped donors, roughly 80% were placed in the genetic ancestry cluster associated with self-reported Caucasian donors. An earlier analysis of around 540 of the donors applied high-throughput TCR beta sequencing to assess whether each TCR beta V gene segment acted as functional or pseudogenic. The study aimed to test whether cataloging public T cell receptors could reveal signatures of past pathogen exposure. A separate validation cohort of 100 to 150 different subjects was used in addition to the 666-subject first cohort. A later analysis re-analyzed previously published TCR beta repertoires from about 600 donors and added high-resolution HLA genotyping to study TCR occurrence patterns. Approximately 310 gigabases of sequencing data and around 90 million unique TCR sequences made up an early release that covered fewer than 650 HLA-typed donors. All discovery cohort repertoires had been generated using a single sequencing platform. Donor age, sex, ethnicity and CMV serostatus were collected together with the repertoire data. The study used immunosequencing to profile the T cell repertoires of approximately 690 subjects and linked those repertoires to cytomegalovirus serostatus. Both class I and class II loci were covered by HLA typing, at four-digit resolution. Because of strong linkage in the cohort, roughly five DR-DQ haplotypes were treated as single units for association and clustering. General findings and caveats noted by the study authors: In the study, 164 TCR beta chains were listed as associated with cytomegalovirus. Most CMV-associated TCR beta chains appeared to be HLA-restricted in a later analysis, and the HLA associations seemed to be driven largely by CMV exposure. Because counts were too low, more than 15 rarely observed V segments, including chromosome 9 orphons, were left out of the earlier analysis of approximately 580 of the donors. A further reported finding was that TCR beta sequences accurately predicted the HLA-A and HLA-B alleles for most subjects in the first cohort. For the cohort, immune exposure information was limited to CMV serostatus. An association between a missense DCLRE1C variant and V-gene and J-gene trimming of TCR beta chains was found in a later genetic analysis and replicated in an independent cohort. The classifier was reported to diagnose cytomegalovirus status with high specificity and sensitivity in both the original and validation cohorts. HLA typing was unavailable for some donors at each locus, so association tests used only the typed subset. In a later analysis, HLA-associated TCR beta chains were found to be more clonally expanded and to have lower generation probabilities than equally common non-associated chains. A later genetic analysis reported fewer N-insertions in productive TCRs among donors in an Asian-associated ancestry cluster than the 666-donor mean. In vitro tests confirmed that a few of the cytomegalovirus-associated TCR beta chains recognize cytomegalovirus antigens. Correlated functional status among segregating V segments might reflect linkage disequilibrium, but an unknown experimental factor could not be ruled out. Most TCR sequences were observed very rarely across donors, whereas some public TCRs were present in many individuals. Specific HLA alleles were associated with more than 15,000 TCR beta sequences at a false discovery rate of 0.05 in a later analysis. A later analysis found that TCR association rates varied across HLA loci, with DRB1 alleles showing the most associated TCRs and HLA-C alleles the fewest. In this cohort, only TCR beta chains were sequenced, and detectable features were limited by the absence of alpha or paired-chain data. According to a later analysis, parvovirus B19, influenza, CMV and Epstein-Barr virus appeared linked to several top co-occurrence clusters. Some IMGT-functional V segments, including TRBV6-2 and TRBV6-3, could not be told apart with the 87-base-pair reads, so those segments were excluded. The presence/absence analyses assumed that sequencing depth was roughly uniform across donors, and that assumption may not be true. A cluster of highly shared sequence variants was judged likely to represent a technical artifact of the sequencing pipeline. The authors suggested that the approach could potentially be generalized to other disease states and immunological phenotypes. Assigning TCR associations to individual alleles was difficult when HLA alleles, especially DR and DQ, strongly co-occurred. In an earlier analysis of some 500 of the donors, most TCR beta V segments appeared in productive rearrangements about 87% or about 30% of the time, broadly matching IMGT annotations.

The library was made by the immunoSEQ multiplex PCR assay. For the multiplex PCR, a mixture combining 60 forward primers for TCR Vbeta segments and 13 reverse primers for TCR Jbeta segments was used. The CDR3 region of rearranged TCR beta genes was amplified from genomic DNA by a multiplex PCR assay. The Illumina HiSeq System was used to sequence the amplified TCR beta libraries as 87-base-pair reads. In the original analysis: A later analysis counted tens of millions of unique TCR beta chains across the 666 repertoires, and 9 million to 14 million of these chains were shared by at least two donors. Raw reads were error-corrected and collapsed into unique sequences by a nearest-neighbor algorithm in which closely related sequences were merged to remove PCR and sequencing errors. V, D and J gene segments were assigned by aligning CDR3 sequences to IMGT reference sequences. Each retained sequence needed at least a six-nucleotide match to both a V gene segment and a J gene segment. A rearrangement counted as productive if the CDR3 had no stop codons and remained in frame with V and J, and every other rearrangement counted as non-productive. Following IMGT convention, CDR3 was defined as the stretch from the second conserved V-encoded cysteine to the conserved J-encoded phenylalanine. In an earlier analysis of approximately 500 of the donors, sequences lacking an unambiguous match to a single V gene segment were excluded. In an earlier analysis of 500 to 750 of the donors, V segments were called functional above 56.7% productive rearrangements and were called segregating when the between-donor standard deviation exceeded 5%. A statistical classification framework was built for diagnosing cytomegalovirus status from the catalog of TCR beta chain sequences. A later analysis assigned V and J genes by comparing TCR nucleotide sequences with IMGT/GENE-DB human TR gene sequences. In a later analysis, CDR3 sequences and most-parsimonious VDJ recombination scenarios were assigned using the TCRdist pipeline. In a later analysis, each TCR beta chain was defined by its CDR3 amino acid sequence together with its V-gene family, and reads lacking a unique V-gene family were excluded. To address suspected cross-contamination and a sequencing artifact, a later analysis removed around 590 highly shared, low-generation-probability nucleotide sequences. In a later analysis, a clonal expansion index was calculated for each public chain from normalized within-repertoire ranks of inferred template counts. In a later analysis, generation probabilities were computed using a VDJ recombination model fitted to out-of-frame rearrangements, and the results were checked against IGoR. In a later analysis, hypergeometric tests were used to score TCR-TCR, TCR-HLA and TCR-CMV co-occurrence, with a repertoire-size bias correction applied to TCR pairs. A later analysis estimated false discovery rates by permuting HLA or CMV assignments 20 times. In a later analysis, co-occurring TCRs were grouped using DBSCAN, and TCRdist sequence similarity was added for clustering within HLA-allele-positive subsets. Co-occurrence clustering excluded repertoires with fewer than 30,000 or more than 120,000 public chains, plus five with anomalous nucleotide sharing. The immuneACCESS repertoire file appears here via TCRdb, limited to in-frame rearrangements. These files lack a portion of the clones; in checked studies, under half of the deficit traces to unresolved V genes, and the cause of the others is not known. V and J calls plus clone size are reproduced from that table; the DNA served to infer D and trimming. This sample holds 160,000 or so clones; 75% to 90% were observed only once. Clones ranked in the top ten supply 1.5% to 1.7% of the sample.

In total, just over 650 healthy bone marrow donors made up the cohort. At the time of sampling, every cohort member was nominally healthy, though immune exposures that went unrecorded were likely present. The donor tested CMV seronegative, placing the donor among the 350 to 400 seronegative members of the cohort. Each donor provided a peripheral blood sample, and peripheral blood mononuclear cells were used for TCR beta sequencing. Genomic DNA was extracted from the blood cell samples with the Qiagen DNeasy Blood Extraction Kit. The rearrangement combines TRBV2 with TRBJ1-4; TRBD1 matches 7 bases in the middle. The TCR comes from a woman under 30 in good health and CMV-seronegative. Sequenced material: PBMCs. The nucleotide sequence is TGTGCCAGCAGTGAAGACAGGGGTTCCATTGAAAAACTGTTTTTT. This gives the protein CASSEDRGSIEKLFF.